One and the same sample provided the 23 T cell receptor beta chains below, sequenced in a study of cytomegalovirus exposure and HLA in healthy donors. In the PCR, 60 Vbeta and 13 Jbeta primers were used. The protocol was immunoSEQ multiplex PCR, while the TCRdb copy is restricted to in-frame clones and leaves out a portion. The data contain around 150,000 clones, about 60% of them singletons. The source material was PBMCs. The receptors here all came from a woman aged 60 to 75 in good health and CMV-seropositive.

The sample holds one count of this clone. The chain has TRBV5-6 and TRBJ2-7, with TRBD2 matching 7 bases. This CDR3 region has 13 residues. The V segment lost 2 bases and the J segment 6 bases; nucleotides outside the gene matches: 5. Germline lookup yields CDR1 SGHDT and CDR2 YYEEEE. CDR3: CASSFRREGEQYF. The CDR3 nucleotides are TGTGCCAGCAGCTTCCGCAGGGAGGGCGAGCAGTACTTC.

The chain links TRBV4-3 to TRBJ2-1, with TRBD2 matching 8 bases. The trim removed 1 base at V and 2 bases at J, leaving 13 bases unmatched. The CDR3 loop spans 19 amino acids. The germline gives CDR1 LGHNA, CDR2 YSLEER. CDR3 loop: CASSQGIAGPNSPYNEQFF. CDR3 bases: TGCGCCAGCAGCCAAGGGATAGCGGGACCCAATAGCCCCTACAATGAGCAGTTCTTC.

This clone is a singleton in its sample. The chain couples TRBV7-2 to TRBJ1-2, with D uncertain. Germline CDR1 is SGHTA and CDR2 is FQGNSA. The CDR3 runs 14 residues. The ends were cut back, 0 bases at V and 4 bases at J, with 9 bases in the middle. The CDR3 reads CASSLAPGVYGYTF. In nucleotides, the CDR3 is TGTGCCAGCAGCTTAGCGCCCGGAGTCTATGGCTACACCTTC.

This chain uses TRBV10-1 with TRBJ2-5; 8 nucleotides line up with TRBD1. CDR1 is WNHNN, CDR2 SYGVQD, per germline (reference sequence). The CDR3 length is 14 residues. V trimming: 8 bases; J trimming: 3 bases; junction bases outside the gene matches: 8. The CDR3 here is CASGARGREETQYF. The CDR3 nucleotides read TGCGCCAGCGGAGCCAGGGGGCGGGAAGAGACCCAGTACTTC.

This chain connects TRBV2 to TRBJ2-1; 9 nucleotides line up with TRBD1. The CDR3 is 16 amino acids. V lost 6 bases and J lost 6; bases outside the gene matches: 12. The germline V gene encodes CDR1 SNHLY and CDR2 FYNNEI. In nucleotides, the CDR3 is TGTGCCAGCAGGACTTCAGGACAGGGGCAGAGCAATGAGCAGTTCTTC. The encoded protein is CASRTSGQGQSNEQFF.

This chain connects TRBV28 to TRBJ2-2; TRBD1 aligns across 9 bases. The CDR3 spans 15 residues. Trimming took 6 bases from V and 3 from J; bases not matched to a gene: 5. Germline V gene sequence: CDR1 MDHEN, CDR2 SYDVKM. The CDR3 sequence is CASSETGGYTGELFF. CDR3 DNA: TGTGCCAGCAGCGAGACAGGGGGATACACCGGGGAGCTGTTTTTT.

The chain joins TRBV6-1 to TRBJ2-3; a weak D match, TRBD2 (7 bases). The V and J ends lost 2 bases and 3 bases respectively, with 12 bases between them. This CDR3 is built from 15 residues. Germline V CDR1 and CDR2: MNHNS, SASEGT. The CDR3 protein is CASSERGGQTDTQYF. The CDR3 bases are TGTGCCAGCAGTGAAAGGGGGGGACAAACAGATACGCAGTATTTT.

This rearrangement joins TRBV7-2 to TRBJ1-1, with TRBD1 matching over 8 bases. The V segment lost 6 bases and the J segment 3 bases; nucleotides outside the gene matches: 6. The CDR3 extends over 14 amino acids. Germline CDR1 is SGHTA and CDR2 is FQGNSA. The CDR3 sequence is CASRTGVGDTEAFF. The DNA of the CDR3 is TGTGCCAGCAGGACAGGGGTGGGAGACACTGAAGCTTTCTTT.

The rearrangement uses TRBV30 and TRBJ1-1; 9 bases are a match to TRBD1. Trimming removed 7 bases from V and 5 bases from J; junction bases left unmatched: 5. The germline V gene has CDR1 GTSNPN and CDR2 SVGIG (reference sequence). CDR3 length: 12 residues. CDR3 amino acids: CASVQGATEAFF. The CDR3 region has the DNA TGTGCCTCCGTACAGGGGGCGACTGAAGCTTTCTTT.

The chain couples TRBV28 to TRBJ2-1; the D gene is possibly TRBD2 (5 bases). This CDR3 is built from 15 residues. The germline CDR1 and CDR2 sequences are MDHEN and SYDVKM. Trimming pared 8 bases from V and 5 bases from J, leaving 19 bases between. DNA of the CDR3: TGTGCCAGCTCAACTTCGGGGAGTGGAGACAATGAGCAGTTCTTC. This sequence encodes CASSTSGSGDNEQFF.

The chain couples TRBV28 to TRBJ1-2; 8 bases agree with TRBD1. V shed 6 bases, J shed 7 bases, and the junction held 16 bases outside the gene matches. Germline assignment: CDR1 MDHEN and CDR2 SYDVKM. The CDR3 covers 16 residues. This CDR3 is CASREYRGSGAGGYTF. Written as DNA, the CDR3 is TGTGCCAGCAGGGAATACAGGGGGTCGGGAGCGGGTGGCTACACCTTC.

CDR3 loop: CASSIGAGSSYEQYF. For the CDR3, the DNA is TGTGCCAGTAGTATAGGGGCCGGAAGCTCCTACGAGCAGTACTTC. J is TRBJ2-7 and V is TRBV19, with unresolved D. V dropped 1 base and J dropped 0 bases, with 10 bases sitting between them. CDR1 and CDR2 from the germline V gene are LNHDA and SQIVND (reference sequence). This CDR3 contains 15 residues.

The V gene is TRBV28, the J gene TRBJ2-7; D not certain. CDR1 is MDHEN and CDR2 is SYDVKM in the germline V gene. V was pared by 3 bases and J by 3 bases, with 9 bases between. The CDR3 sequence is 13 residues long. The CDR3 here is CASSLAALYEQYF. DNA for the CDR3: TGTGCCAGCAGTTTGGCGGCTCTCTACGAGCAGTACTTC.

This clone came up many times. This chain links TRBV5-6 with TRBJ2-5; unclear D gene. The CDR3 is 11 amino acids. CDR1 SGHDT and CDR2 YYEEEE come from the germline V gene. V was pared by 3 bases and J by 9 bases, with 9 bases between. DNA of the CDR3: TGTGCCAGCAGCTCTAGGCGTTCCCAGTACTTC. It yields the protein CASSSRRSQYF. The complete variable domain, with remaining parts taken from reference TRBV5-6 and TRBJ2-5, reads DAGVTQSPTHLIKTRGQQVTLRCSPKSGHDTVSWYQQALGQGPQFIFQYYEEEERQRGNFPDRFSGHQFPNYSSELNVNALLLGDSALYLCASSSRRSQYFGPGTRLLVL.

V is TRBV15 and J is TRBJ2-1; 7 bases fit TRBD2. There are 15 residues in the CDR3. CDR1 and CDR2 from the germline V gene are LNHNV and YYDKDF (reference sequence). V trimming: 5 bases; J trimming: 7 bases; junction bases outside the gene matches: 11. The CDR3: CATSPGGGIMNEQFF. The CDR3 DNA reads as TGTGCCACCAGCCCTGGGGGAGGGATAATGAATGAGCAGTTCTTC.

CDR3 amino acids: CASRRSGMSSYNEQFF. CDR3 sequence (DNA): TGCGCCAGCAGACGAAGCGGGATGAGCTCCTACAATGAGCAGTTCTTC. This chain connects TRBV5-1 to TRBJ2-1, with TRBD2 matching 7 bases. From germline, CDR1 is SGHRS and CDR2 YFSETQ. Trimming cost V 5 bases and J 0 bases; bases outside gene matches: 8. The CDR3 sequence is 16 residues long.

This clone has just a few counts. This chain uses TRBV30 with TRBJ1-2; a possible D gene is TRBD1 (6 bases). Germline V gene sequence: CDR1 GTSNPN, CDR2 SVGIG (reference sequence). The CDR3 loop spans 11 amino acids. V was trimmed by 2 bases and J by 9 bases, leaving 10 bases between them. CDR3 sequence: CAWSTDRSYTF. DNA of the CDR3: TGTGCCTGGAGTACGGACAGAAGCTACACCTTC.

This chain joins TRBV10-1 and TRBJ1-2; TRBD1 matches at 7 bases. This CDR3 is 14 amino acids long. Trimming removed 8 bases from V and 3 bases from J; junction bases left unmatched: 9. CDR1 and CDR2 (germline): WNHNN, SYGVQD (reference sequence). The CDR3 sequence: CASPPRQGDYGYTF. As DNA, the CDR3 is TGCGCCAGCCCCCCCCGACAGGGAGACTATGGCTACACCTTC.

The chain couples TRBV4-3 to TRBJ1-5; unclear D gene. V lost 0 bases and J lost 7, with 13 bases in between. The germline V gene has CDR1 LGHNA and CDR2 YSLEER. The CDR3 spans 15 residues. CDR3 bases: TGCGCCAGCAGCCAAGAAATCCAGGCCCGCCAGCCCCAGCATTTT. Translation gives CASSQEIQARQPQHF.

The J gene is TRBJ1-1, the V gene TRBV2; TRBD1 matches at 7 bases. Losses at the gene ends were 7 bases for V and 4 bases for J; bases not matched to a gene: 12. Germline values: CDR1 SNHLY, CDR2 FYNNEI. The CDR3 spans 15 residues. This CDR3 reads CASKITTGAATEAFF. The CDR3 DNA sequence: TGTGCCAGCAAAATAACTACAGGGGCGGCCACTGAAGCTTTCTTT.

There are a few counts of this clone. The chain is built from TRBV7-3 and TRBJ2-7, with no clear D. V lost 1 base to trimming and J lost 1 base, with 8 bases between them. Germline V CDR1 and CDR2: SGHTA, FQGTGA. This CDR3 is built from 14 residues. CDR3 region: CASSLNELSYEQYF. The CDR3 DNA sequence: TGTGCCAGCAGCTTAAATGAGTTATCCTACGAGCAGTACTTC.

This clone was counted only a few times. The gene calls are TRBV4-2 and TRBJ2-2; maybe TRBD2 (5 bases). This CDR3 spans 16 amino acids. From germline, CDR1 is LGHNA and CDR2 YNFKEQ. V gave up 2 bases and J gave up 3 bases, with 13 bases separating them. The CDR3 DNA sequence: TGTGCCAGCAGCCAACCCGGACGGGGAGACACCGGGGAGCTGTTTTTT. Protein sequence: CASSQPGRGDTGELFF.

This chain links TRBV5-4 with TRBJ2-5; 8 bases are a match to TRBD1. V dropped 8 bases and J dropped 2; count of bases not matched to a gene: 5. CDR1 SGHNT and CDR2 YYREEE come from the germline V gene (reference sequence). This CDR3 has 13 residues. CDR3 DNA sequence: TGTGCCAGTAGGGACAGGATACAAGAGACCCAGTACTTC. This translates into CASRDRIQETQYF.